This T cell receptor (beta chain) was documented in a study of T cell repertoires in aging, cancer and after chemotherapy. Multiplex touch-down PCR with TRB-A/B primers amplified rearranged V-D-J TRB sequences. TCRdb re-derived calls from the multiplex PCR reads in MiXCR, one entry per CDR3 protein. The table includes around 4,900 distinct CDR3 sequences, 64% detected once. The CDR3 extends over 15 amino acids. V dropped 5 bases and J dropped 4 bases, with 18 bases sitting between them. Per the germline V gene, CDR1 is SQVTM and CDR2 is ANQGSEA. The template was genomic DNA from peripheral blood, not RNA.

The chain combines TRBV29-1 with TRBJ1-5; D unresolved. This sequence originates from a human donor with a solid tumor. The sample comprised blood. Here the CDR3 reads CSVCFKDGINQPQHF. The DNA of the CDR3 is TGCAGCGTTTGTTTTAAGGACGGTATTAATCAGCCCCAGCATTTT. Full variable domain (outside the CDR3, taken from reference TRBV29-1 and TRBJ1-5): SAVISQKPSRDICQRGTSLTIQCQVDSQVTMMFWYRQQPGQSLTLIATANQGSEATYESGFVIDKFPISRPNLTFSTLTVSNMSPEDSSIYLCSVCFKDGINQPQHFGDGTRLSIL.